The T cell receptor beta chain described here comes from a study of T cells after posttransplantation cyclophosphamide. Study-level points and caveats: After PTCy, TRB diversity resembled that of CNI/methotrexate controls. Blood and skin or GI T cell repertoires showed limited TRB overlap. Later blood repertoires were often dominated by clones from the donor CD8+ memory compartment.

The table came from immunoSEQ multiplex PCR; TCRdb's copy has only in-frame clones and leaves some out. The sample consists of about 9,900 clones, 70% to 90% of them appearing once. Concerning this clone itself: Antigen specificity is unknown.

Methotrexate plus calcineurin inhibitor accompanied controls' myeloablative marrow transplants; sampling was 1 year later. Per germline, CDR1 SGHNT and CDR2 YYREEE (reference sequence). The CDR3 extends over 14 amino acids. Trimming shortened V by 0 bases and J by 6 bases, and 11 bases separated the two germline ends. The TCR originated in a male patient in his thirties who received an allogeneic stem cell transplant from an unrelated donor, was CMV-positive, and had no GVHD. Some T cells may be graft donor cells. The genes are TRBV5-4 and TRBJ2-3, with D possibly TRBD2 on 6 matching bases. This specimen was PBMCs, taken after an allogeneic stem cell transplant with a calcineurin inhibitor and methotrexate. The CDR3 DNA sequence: TGTGCCAGCAGCTTGGCCCCGGGAGTGGATACGCAGTATTTT. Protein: CASSLAPGVDTQYF.